The 6 T cell receptor beta chains listed next were all sequenced from one sample in a study of technical replicates of blood from a handful of donors. The method was immunoSEQ multiplex PCR; TCRdb's version includes in-frame clones alone and lacks a portion of them. The sample has 74,000 or so clones, about 89% seen once. Sequenced material: T cells isolated from PBMCs. The receptors were gathered from a human donor in good health.

This chain uses TRBV7-9 with TRBJ1-2; D gene ambiguous. The CDR3 extends over 14 amino acids. V shed 6 bases and J shed 0 bases, with 11 bases lying between them. Germline V CDR1 and CDR2: SEHNR, FQNEAQ (reference sequence). CDR3 DNA: TGTGCCAGCAGTTTAACATCCCCTAACTATGGCTACACCTTC. Its translation: CASSLTSPNYGYTF.

The rearrangement joins TRBV5-6 to TRBJ2-7, with no clear D. Germline values: CDR1 SGHDT, CDR2 YYEEEE. The V end lost 4 bases, the J end lost 3 bases, and 8 bases lay between the germline ends. This CDR3 region has 12 residues. CDR3 nucleotides: TGTGCCAGCAGCCGTGTATTCTACGAGCAGTACTTC. Translation gives CASSRVFYEQYF.

The chain is built from TRBV27 and TRBJ2-5, with 10 positions matching TRBD2. Germline V gene lookup returns CDR1 MNHEY and CDR2 SMNVEV (reference sequence). V lost 6 bases and J lost 7; bases outside the gene matches: 8. This CDR3 has 14 residues. CDR3 in DNA: TGTGCCAGCAGAGAAGCGGGGGGGCTCGGGACCCAGTACTTC. It yields the protein CASREAGGLGTQYF.

This chain uses TRBV7-2 with TRBJ2-1; D is possibly TRBD1 (6 bases). The V end was cut by 2 bases, the J end by 8 bases, with 13 bases between. Germline CDR1 SGHTA, CDR2 FQGNSA. CDR3 length equals 14 residues. The DNA for the CDR3 is TGTGCCAGCAGCTTAACCCGAAGGGGGTATGAGCAGTTCTTC. This sequence encodes CASSLTRRGYEQFF.

This chain links TRBV5-6 with TRBJ2-1; D is possibly TRBD1 (6 bases). In germline, CDR1 is SGHDT, CDR2 YYEEEE. Trimming stripped 1 base from V and 5 bases from J, with 10 bases between. This CDR3 comprises 14 residues. This chain's CDR3 is CASSLMDRNNEQFF. As DNA, the CDR3 is TGTGCCAGCAGCTTGATGGACAGAAACAATGAGCAGTTCTTC.

The J gene is TRBJ1-4, the V gene TRBV7-6; D gene uncertain. V lost 0 bases and J lost 0, with 8 bases in between. Per germline, CDR1 SGHVS and CDR2 FNYEAQ. The CDR3 is made up of 16 amino acids. The CDR3: CASSLAWQTTNEKLFF. The CDR3 DNA follows: TGTGCCAGCAGCTTAGCCTGGCAAACAACTAATGAAAAACTGTTTTTT.